A selection of T cell receptor beta chains follows, all from one sample in a study of T cell repertoires in cytomegalovirus infection. Their specific antigens are unknown. TCRdb re-analysed the reads in MiXCR, keeping a single row per CDR3 protein. Of about 160,000 distinct CDR3 sequences listed, approximately 21% are singletons. The input for sequencing was CD8+ T cells from cultured PBMCs, taken from culture after CMV antigen stimulation. Receptor source: a human donor in good health (CMV status not recorded). Some clones in this sample may be carry-over from other donors' samples. The CDR3 runs from the conserved cysteine through the conserved F or W. The D gene is left open where the match is weak. Some rows mark clone size as missing; the rest say once, few, many or name a class of expanded clone.

j_call,d_call,v_call,clone_size,cdr3_aa,cdr3_nt
TRBJ1-2,.,TRBV6-5,.,CASSYEINYGYTF,TGTGCCAGCAGTTACGAAATTAACTATGGCTACACCTTC
TRBJ2-1,.,TRBV7-2,.,CASSIHNRYNEQFF,TGTGCCAGCAGCATACACAACAGGTACAATGAGCAGTTCTTC
TRBJ2-5,.,TRBV7-4,once,CASSHAGFEETQYF,TGTGCCAGCAGCCACGCCGGATTCGAAGAGACCCAGTACTTC
TRBJ1-6,.,TRBV12-3/TRBV12-4,.,CASSLTGTGSPLHF,TGTGCCAGCAGTTTAACAGGGACGGGTTCACCCCTCCACTTT
TRBJ2-1,.,TRBV12-3/TRBV12-4,few,CASSLVSHNEQFF,TGTGCCAGCAGTTTGGTCTCTCACAATGAGCAGTTCTTC
TRBJ2-7,.,TRBV4-3,few,CASSQDHPGYADEQYF,TGCGCCAGCAGCCAAGATCATCCGGGGTATGCGGACGAGCAGTACTTC
TRBJ2-1,.,TRBV7-2,once,CASVRAEYNEQFF,TGTGCCAGCGTACGGGCGGAATACAATGAGCAGTTCTTC
TRBJ1-1,.,TRBV28,.,CASTKTGRNTEAFF,TGTGCCAGCACCAAGACCGGACGGAACACTGAAGCTTTCTTT
TRBJ1-1,TRBD1,TRBV4-1,few,CASSQDPAGTGLNAEAFF,TGCGCCAGCAGCCAAGATCCCGCCGGGACAGGGTTGAACGCTGAAGCTTTCTTT
TRBJ1-4,TRBD1,TRBV5-5,many,CASSMDRGNEKLFF,TGTGCCAGCAGCATGGACAGGGGGAATGAAAAACTGTTTTTT
TRBJ1-1,TRBD1,TRBV7-9,few,CASSFPGTGETEAFF,TGTGCCAGCAGCTTTCCCGGGACAGGGGAGACTGAAGCTTTCTTT
TRBJ2-5,TRBD2,TRBV7-2,.,CASSLTSGGQETQYF,TGTGCCAGCAGCTTAACTAGCGGGGGGCAAGAGACCCAGTACTTC
TRBJ1-2,.,TRBV7-8,few,CASSLEQVYGYTF,TGTGCCAGCAGCTTAGAACAGGTCTATGGCTACACCTTC
TRBJ2-1,.,TRBV7-3,.,CASSLFSYNEQFF,TGTGCCAGCAGCTTATTTAGCTACAATGAGCAGTTCTTC
TRBJ1-4,TRBD1,TRBV19,many,CASGVQGQNEKLFF,TGTGCCAGCGGAGTACAGGGGCAAAATGAAAAACTGTTTTTT
TRBJ2-1,.,TRBV7-9,few,CASRLADEQFF,TGTGCCAGCAGGTTGGCCGATGAGCAGTTCTTC
TRBJ2-7,TRBD1,TRBV7-8,.,CASSVRTGGDEQYF,TGTGCCAGCAGCGTCAGGACAGGGGGCGACGAGCAGTACTTC
TRBJ1-5,.,TRBV6-1,few,CASSDLNQPQHF,TGTGCCAGCAGTGATCTCAATCAGCCCCAGCATTTT
TRBJ2-6,TRBD1,TRBV7-9,.,CASSFLIRTGSGANVLTF,TGTGCCAGCAGCTTCCTAATACGGACAGGCTCTGGGGCCAACGTCCTGACTTTC
TRBJ1-5,.,TRBV7-8,.,CASSVRNQPQHF,TGTGCCAGCAGCGTCAGGAATCAGCCCCAGCATTTT
TRBJ1-4,.,TRBV12-5,.,CASRERRENEKLFF,TGTGCTAGTAGGGAGAGGCGGGAAAATGAAAAGCTGTTTTTT
TRBJ1-1,TRBD1,TRBV6-5,few,CASSYSRTGVYTEAFF,TGTGCCAGCAGTTACTCCCGGACAGGGGTTTACACTGAAGCTTTCTTT
TRBJ1-1,.,TRBV11-1,.,CASSGRGQTNTEAFF,TGTGCCAGCAGCGGCAGAGGACAAACGAACACTGAAGCTTTCTTT
TRBJ2-5,TRBD1,TRBV12-3/TRBV12-4,.,CASSSRTGQETQYF,TGTGCCAGCAGTTCCCGGACAGGCCAAGAGACCCAGTACTTC
TRBJ1-2,TRBD1,TRBV12-3/TRBV12-4,few,CASSSTGGSGYGYTF,TGTGCCAGCAGTTCAACAGGGGGATCGGGCTATGGCTACACCTTC
TRBJ1-1,.,TRBV2,.,CASTLGTGQSTEAFF,TGTGCCAGCACCCTCGGGACCGGACAGAGCACTGAAGCTTTCTTT
TRBJ2-7,.,TRBV7-2,few,CASSSVFRDGKGYYEQYF,TGTGCCAGCAGCTCAGTTTTTCGGGACGGAAAAGGGTACTACGAGCAGTACTTC
TRBJ1-2,TRBD1,TRBV7-2,few,CASSKRTGAMENYGYTF,TGTGCCAGCAGCAAACGAACAGGGGCGATGGAAAACTATGGCTACACCTTC
TRBJ1-1,TRBD1,TRBV12-3/TRBV12-4,.,CASSFGQGNPEAFF,TGTGCCAGCAGTTTTGGACAGGGAAACCCTGAAGCTTTCTTT
TRBJ2-2,TRBD2,TRBV20-1,.,CSAKVPSGETGELFF,TGCAGTGCTAAGGTCCCTAGCGGGGAAACCGGGGAGCTGTTTTTT
TRBJ2-3,.,TRBV12-3/TRBV12-4,.,CASSLIQGGDTQYF,TGTGCCAGCAGTTTAATCCAGGGAGGAGATACGCAGTATTTT
TRBJ1-5,.,TRBV23-1,.,CATGRESVDQPQHF,TGCGCCACCGGGAGGGAGTCTGTAGATCAGCCCCAGCATTTT
TRBJ1-2,.,TRBV9,.,CASSVGNNYGYTF,TGTGCCAGCAGCGTAGGTAATAACTATGGCTACACCTTC
TRBJ2-5,.,TRBV27,few,CASSLTVRETQYF,TGTGCCAGCAGTCTAACAGTGAGGGAGACCCAGTACTTC
TRBJ1-6,TRBD1,TRBV2,many,CASRTPGQVVYNSPLHF,TGTGCCAGCAGGACCCCGGGACAGGTCGTCTATAATTCACCCCTCCACTTT
TRBJ1-2,TRBD1,TRBV27,medium-sized,CASSSYGGQGVVGYTF,TGTGCCAGCAGTTCATATGGGGGACAGGGGGTGGTGGGCTACACCTTC
TRBJ2-5,.,TRBV12-3/TRBV12-4,.,CASSGSGETQYF,TGTGCCAGCAGCGGTTCTGGGGAGACCCAGTACTTC
TRBJ1-1,.,TRBV6-5,few,CASSYSRVMNTEAFF,TGTGCCAGCAGTTACTCCAGGGTGATGAACACTGAAGCTTTCTTT
TRBJ2-1,TRBD1,TRBV7-2,many,CASRLVWTGSSYNEQFF,TGTGCCAGCAGACTAGTTTGGACAGGGAGCTCCTACAATGAGCAGTTCTTC
TRBJ1-4,.,TRBV7-2,few,CASSPVGGLGEKLFF,TGTGCCAGCAGCCCAGTTGGGGGGCTGGGGGAAAAACTGTTTTTT
TRBJ1-2,.,TRBV15,few,CATTRTDNYGYTF,TGTGCCACCACTCGGACCGACAACTATGGCTACACCTTC
TRBJ1-2,.,TRBV4-3,.,CASSPGGGTAPYGYTF,TGCGCCAGCAGCCCTGGAGGGGGTACGGCACCCTATGGCTACACCTTC